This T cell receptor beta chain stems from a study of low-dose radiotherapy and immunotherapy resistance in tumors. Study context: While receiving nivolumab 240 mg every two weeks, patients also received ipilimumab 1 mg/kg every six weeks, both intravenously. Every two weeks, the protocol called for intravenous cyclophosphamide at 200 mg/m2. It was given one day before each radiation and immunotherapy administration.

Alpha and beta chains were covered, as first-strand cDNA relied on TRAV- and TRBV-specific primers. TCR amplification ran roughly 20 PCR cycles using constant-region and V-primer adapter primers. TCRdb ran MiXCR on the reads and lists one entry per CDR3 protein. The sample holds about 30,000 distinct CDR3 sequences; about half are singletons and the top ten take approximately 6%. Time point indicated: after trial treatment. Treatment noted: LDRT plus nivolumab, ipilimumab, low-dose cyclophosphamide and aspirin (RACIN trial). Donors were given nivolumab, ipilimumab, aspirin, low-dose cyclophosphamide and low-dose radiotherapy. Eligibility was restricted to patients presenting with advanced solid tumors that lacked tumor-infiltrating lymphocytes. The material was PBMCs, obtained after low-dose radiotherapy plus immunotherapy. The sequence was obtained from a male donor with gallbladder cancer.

Written as DNA, the CDR3 is TGTGCCAGCAGCCAAAACCCCGGGACAGCAAATTCACCCCTCCACTTT. It codes for CASSQNPGTANSPLHF. The gene calls are TRBV6-6 and TRBJ1-6; TRBD1 matches at 7 bases. The V gene end was trimmed by 6 bases and the J gene end by 7 bases; junction bases not matched to a gene: 12. Germline CDR1 and CDR2: MNHNY and SVGAGI (reference sequence). CDR3 length: 16 amino acids.